This T cell receptor (beta chain) comes out of a study of T-cell reconstitution after alpha-beta-depleted transplantation in children. Study-level findings and limits: In some patients, recipient T cells and intrathymic progenitors surviving conditioning explained high day-60 diversity.

The TCRbeta library was prepared with unique molecular identifiers. Each CDR3 protein gets one entry after TCRdb re-called the PCR reads with MiXCR. This sample has about 340,000 distinct CDR3 sequences, with roughly 17% found just once. The CDR3 consists of 14 residues. V dropped 0 bases and J dropped 4 bases, with 11 bases sitting between them. The V gene's germline CDR1 is SGHRS and CDR2 YFSETQ. This clonotype has a single count. Its antigen is unidentified. The rearrangement links TRBV5-1 to TRBJ2-7; no clear D. The sequencing used PBMCs, mostly from graft donor cells, collected 360 days after TCRalphabeta/CD19-depleted stem cell transplant. The sequence was collected from a male patient aged 2 to 10 who had a stem cell transplant for acute lymphoblastic leukemia, so the T cells may come from the graft donor. The CDR3, as DNA: TGCGCCAGCAGCTTGGGGGATAGAATTTACGAGCAGTACTTC. Its protein is CASSLGDRIYEQYF.